This passage covers 30 T cell receptor beta chains from one sample sequenced in a study of OX40 agonist ivuxolimab in advanced cancers. Sequenced by immunoSEQ multiplex PCR; TCRdb stores in-frame clones only, minus some. The sample lists nearly 70,000 clones; roughly 85% were seen once. The sample was CD4+ or CD8+ T cells sorted from blood, taken in a trial of the OX40 agonist ivuxolimab. These receptor sequences come from an adult with an advanced solid tumor such as melanoma, head and neck, liver or kidney cancer.

The chain employs TRBV19 and TRBJ1-4; D perhaps matches TRBD1 (6 bases). Per the germline V gene, CDR1 is LNHDA and CDR2 is SQIVND (reference sequence). The CDR3 loop spans 19 amino acids. V was cut by 3 bases and J by 4 bases, with 24 bases left in between. CDR3 DNA: TGTGCCAGTAGTATTGAAACGGGGGGCCCGTACGGCTTTAATGAAAAACTGTTTTTT. Translating it yields CASSIETGGPYGFNEKLFF.

The chain has TRBV6-5 and TRBJ2-5; D unclear. The germline V gene has CDR1 MNHEY and CDR2 SVGAGI. The CDR3 is 11 amino acids. V was cut by 2 bases and J by 5 bases, with 3 bases left in between. In DNA form, the CDR3 reads TGTGCCAGCAGTTACGGGGAGACCCAGTACTTC. This gives the protein CASSYGETQYF.

J is TRBJ1-1 and V is TRBV28; D is possibly TRBD1 (5 bases). Germline lookup yields CDR1 MDHEN and CDR2 SYDVKM. Trimming stripped 8 bases from V and 0 bases from J, with 13 bases between. The CDR3 totals 14 residues. CDR3 protein: CASGLTALNTEAFF. The CDR3 DNA sequence: TGTGCCAGCGGCCTGACAGCTTTGAACACTGAAGCTTTCTTT.

In this sample, this clone turned up once. This chain joins TRBV7-3 and TRBJ1-1; D is undetermined. The CDR3 extends over 14 amino acids. Germline V gene lookup returns CDR1 SGHTA and CDR2 FQGTGA. Trimming cost V 2 bases and J 4 bases, with 11 bases left between them. DNA of the CDR3: TGTGCCAGCAGCTTAGGCCCCCAACGCACTGAAGCTTTCTTT. As protein: CASSLGPQRTEAFF.

This CDR3 reads CASSQGRLSPGARTYNEQFF. CDR3 DNA sequence: TGCGCCAGCAGCCAAGGTCGGCTTTCACCGGGGGCCCGCACCTACAATGAGCAGTTCTTC. This sequence joins TRBV4-1 and TRBJ2-1; D possibly uses TRBD1 or TRBD2 (6 bases each). Trimming took 1 base from V and 2 from J, leaving 24 bases between them. This CDR3 contains 20 residues. The V gene's germline CDR1 is MGHRA and CDR2 YSYEKL.

This chain uses TRBV6-1 with TRBJ2-3; D ambiguous. CDR3 size: 13 residues. Trimming shortened V by 5 bases and J by 2 bases, and 8 bases separated the two germline ends. CDR1 is MNHNS, CDR2 SASEGT, per germline. DNA of the CDR3: TGTGCCAGCAGTTCACCTTACACAGATACGCAGTATTTT. This codes for CASSSPYTDTQYF.

The rearrangement links TRBV28 to TRBJ1-2; possibly TRBD1 for D (5 bases). CDR3 length: 14 residues. Between the trimmed V and J ends, which lost 2 bases and 2 bases, there was a span of 9 bases. The germline V gene has CDR1 MDHEN and CDR2 SYDVKM. The CDR3 DNA reads TGTGCCAGCAGTTTAGGGTCAGGGAACTATGGCTACACCTTC. Residues: CASSLGSGNYGYTF.

The chain links TRBV6-5 to TRBJ1-5; no clear D gene. The CDR3 runs 14 residues. Germline V gene sequence: CDR1 MNHEY, CDR2 SVGAGI. Trimming stripped 5 bases from V and 0 bases from J, with 8 bases between. The chain's CDR3 is CASSQFHSNQPQHF. The CDR3 nucleotides read TGTGCCAGCAGTCAGTTCCATAGCAATCAGCCCCAGCATTTT.

This clone was detected a few times. The chain combines TRBV4-1 with TRBJ2-5, with 13 bases identical to TRBD2. The length of the CDR3 is 16 residues. Germline CDR1 MGHRA, CDR2 YSYEKL. The ends lost 4 bases at V and 4 bases at J; junction bases unmatched: 6. CDR3 bases: TGCGCCAGCAGCCTGCGACTAGCGGGAGGAGGAGAGACCCAGTACTTC. This translates into CASSLRLAGGGETQYF.

The V call is TRBV7-6, the J call TRBJ1-3; no definite D call. Germline V lookup: CDR1 SGHVS, CDR2 FNYEAQ. The CDR3 is made up of 15 amino acids. Trimming shortened V by 3 bases and J by 2 bases, and 11 bases separated the two germline ends. In nucleotides, the CDR3 is TGTGCCAGCAGCTTGTACTTGGACCCTGGAAACACCATATATTTT. Translating it yields CASSLYLDPGNTIYF.

The chain is built from TRBV7-3 and TRBJ2-3; perhaps TRBD2 as D (7 bases). This CDR3 is built from 15 residues. CDR1 and CDR2 (germline): SGHTA, FQGTGA. V lost 1 base, J lost 5 bases, and 13 bases lay in between. DNA for the CDR3: TGTGCCAGCAGCTTAATCGGGGGGCGAGAAGATACGCAGTATTTT. Its translation is CASSLIGGREDTQYF.

V usage is TRBV7-9 and J usage is TRBJ2-5; D gene uncertain. This CDR3 contains 14 residues. V gave up 5 bases and J gave up 2 bases, with 12 bases separating them. CDR1 is SEHNR and CDR2 is FQNEAQ in the germline V gene (reference sequence). This CDR3 reads CASSRHTSQETQYF. DNA of the CDR3: TGTGCCAGCAGCCGTCATACATCACAAGAGACCCAGTACTTC.

The table lists this clone with a few counts. The V gene is TRBV27, the J gene TRBJ2-7, with D hard to call. CDR1 and CDR2 from the germline V gene are MNHEY and SMNVEV (reference sequence). Deletions cut 5 bases from V and 3 bases from J, with 5 bases between. The CDR3 extends over 11 amino acids. DNA for the CDR3: TGTGCCAGCAGTGCCATCTACGAGCAGTACTTC. Residues: CASSAIYEQYF.

The chain links TRBV7-2 to TRBJ1-5; TRBD1 aligns across 10 bases. This CDR3 has 14 residues. The junction had 1 base not matched to a gene; V was cut back by 5 bases and J by 3 bases. Per the germline V gene, CDR1 is SGHTA and CDR2 is FQGNSA. CDR3 in amino acids: CASSDRGLNQPQHF. The CDR3 nucleotides read TGTGCCAGCAGCGACAGGGGGCTCAATCAGCCCCAGCATTTT.

This clone turned up a few times. The chain employs TRBV9 and TRBJ1-4; D uncertain. From germline, CDR1 is SGDLS and CDR2 YYNGEE. The CDR3 is 14 residues long. Trimming took off 3 bases at V and 0 bases at J, with 6 bases between the two ends. This CDR3 reads CASSEQTTNEKLFF. DNA of the CDR3: TGTGCCAGCAGCGAACAGACAACTAATGAAAAACTGTTTTTT.

This clone appeared a single time. The chain employs TRBV19 and TRBJ1-2, with 8 positions matching TRBD1. The CDR3 is made up of 13 amino acids. V lost 9 bases, J lost 8 bases, and 11 bases stayed unmatched. CDR1 is LNHDA, CDR2 SQIVND, per germline (reference sequence). The CDR3 coding sequence is TGTGCCAGCCGACTCCAGGGGGCTGAGGGCTACACCTTC. This codes for CASRLQGAEGYTF.

The rearrangement uses TRBV9 and TRBJ1-4; no definite D call. The CDR3 extends over 15 amino acids. V gave up 0 bases and J gave up 4 bases, with 10 bases separating them. Germline V CDR1 and CDR2: SGDLS, YYNGEE. CDR3 amino acids: CASSVEAGLNEKLFF. CDR3 coding DNA: TGTGCCAGCAGCGTAGAGGCAGGCCTTAATGAAAAACTGTTTTTT.

The gene calls are TRBV14 and TRBJ1-6; D gene uncertain. Trimming pared 4 bases from V and 8 bases from J, leaving 6 bases between. This CDR3 is 12 amino acids long. CDR1 is SGHDN, CDR2 FVKESK, per germline. The CDR3 is CASSPQDSPLHF. CDR3 nucleotides: TGTGCCAGCAGCCCGCAAGATTCACCCCTCCACTTT.

The rearrangement uses TRBV7-9 and TRBJ1-3; no clear D. V was pared by 5 bases and J by 7 bases, with 12 bases between. CDR1 and CDR2 (germline): SEHNR, FQNEAQ (reference sequence). The CDR3 has 13 residues. The CDR3 DNA reads TGTGCCAGCAGCCAGCGGCCCCCCAACACCATATATTTT. This translates into CASSQRPPNTIYF.

CDR3 in amino acids: CASKGQGDFNEKLFF. Here the CDR3 DNA reads TGTGCCAGCAAGGGACAGGGAGACTTTAATGAAAAACTGTTTTTT. This chain links TRBV2 with TRBJ1-4; 9 nucleotides align to TRBD1. The germline V gene encodes CDR1 SNHLY and CDR2 FYNNEI. The CDR3 extends over 15 amino acids. J was trimmed by 4 bases and V by 7 bases; bases with no gene match: 7.

This chain links TRBV5-4 with TRBJ2-2; no clear D gene. The CDR3 sequence is 16 residues long. Germline CDR1 reads SGHNT; CDR2 reads YYREEE (reference sequence). The germline V and J ends were trimmed by 0 bases and 0 bases, with 9 bases remaining between them. The CDR3 bases are TGTGCCAGCAGCTTGGCCAAGGACGCGAACACCGGGGAGCTGTTTTTT. Translation: CASSLAKDANTGELFF.

The V gene is TRBV11-2, the J gene TRBJ2-2; either TRBD1 or TRBD2 may supply D (5 bases each). Germline CDR1 and CDR2: SGHAT and FQNNGV. V was pared by 4 bases and J by 0 bases, with 12 bases between. This CDR3 is 16 amino acids long. The CDR3 region has the DNA TGTGCCAGCAGCTCCCTGAGGGGAGCGAACACCGGGGAGCTGTTTTTT. Translation gives CASSSLRGANTGELFF.

The chain uses TRBV11-2 and TRBJ2-2; D is undetermined. Germline V gene data show CDR1 as SGHAT and CDR2 as FQNNGV. The V end lost 5 bases, the J end lost 1 base, and 11 bases lay between the germline ends. This CDR3 is 15 amino acids long. The CDR3 sequence is CASSLDLLNTGELFF. The CDR3 DNA follows: TGTGCCAGCAGCCTTGACTTGCTGAACACCGGGGAGCTGTTTTTT.

The CDR3 spells CASSYGDREGQPQHF. As DNA, the CDR3 is TGTGCCAGCAGTTACGGGGACAGGGAGGGTCAGCCCCAGCATTTT. V gene TRBV7-8 combines with J gene TRBJ1-5; 9 positions match TRBD1. The V gene's germline CDR1 is SGHVS and CDR2 FQNEAQ. CDR3 length equals 15 residues. Trimming took 6 bases from V and 6 from J; bases not matched to a gene: 9.

This clone appeared once. The genes are TRBV28 and TRBJ2-7; maybe TRBD2 (5 bases). Per germline, CDR1 MDHEN and CDR2 SYDVKM. This CDR3 is built from 13 residues. CDR3 amino acids: CASQRLYSYEQYF. The DNA for the CDR3 is TGTGCTTCACAAAGACTATATAGTTACGAGCAGTACTTC.

The chain couples TRBV28 to TRBJ1-2, with a possible D match to TRBD1 (5 bases). V was shortened by 4 bases and J by 6 bases, with 18 bases between the two germline ends. CDR1 is MDHEN, CDR2 SYDVKM, per germline. The CDR3 consists of 15 residues. DNA of the CDR3: TGTGCCAGCAGTTCCGGGGCAGAAGGAACGAATGGCTACACCTTC. As protein: CASSSGAEGTNGYTF.

This chain joins TRBV19 and TRBJ2-7; D is possibly TRBD1 (6 bases). The CDR3 has 15 residues. Per the germline V gene, CDR1 is LNHDA and CDR2 is SQIVND (reference sequence). Trimming stripped 1 base from V and 2 bases from J, with 12 bases between. This CDR3 reads CASSIAAGVPYEQYF. In nucleotides, the CDR3 is TGTGCCAGTAGTATAGCGGCAGGGGTTCCCTACGAGCAGTACTTC.

This chain uses TRBV19 with TRBJ2-7; TRBD2 agrees at 7 bases. CDR3 length equals 15 residues. V was pared by 5 bases and J by 4 bases, with 11 bases of the junction left unmatched. Germline CDR1 is LNHDA and CDR2 is SQIVND (reference sequence). The CDR3 bases are TGTGCCAGTAGTCCCGTCGGGGGGAACGGGTACGAGCAGTACTTC. Its protein product is CASSPVGGNGYEQYF.

This sequence joins TRBV5-6 and TRBJ1-4; D not resolved. The CDR3 totals 14 residues. Trimming left V 0 bases short and J 4 bases short, with 7 bases between. Germline CDR1 and CDR2: SGHDT and YYEEEE. DNA of the CDR3: TGTGCCAGCAGCTTGGGCGGAGTTAATGAAAAACTGTTTTTT. Residues: CASSLGGVNEKLFF.

The chain links TRBV5-4 to TRBJ2-2; D possibly corresponds to TRBD1 (5 bases). CDR1 is SGHNT, CDR2 YYREEE, per germline (reference sequence). The CDR3 runs 13 residues. Trimming stripped 0 bases from V and 6 bases from J, with 6 bases between. CDR3 sequence reads: CASSLGGPGELFF. The CDR3 DNA follows: TGTGCCAGCAGCTTGGGGGGCCCCGGGGAGCTGTTTTTT.